This T cell receptor (beta chain) was recovered during a study of CD8 T cells in ankylosing spondylitis (dated by TCRdb to between 2016 and 2019). About the study as a whole: The study set out to find disease-linked TCR variants by profiling T cell receptor beta repertoires in ankylosing spondylitis patients and healthy donors. Peripheral blood was sampled, and synovial fluid was also collected from ankylosing spondylitis patients. The full study cohort comprised approximately 23 ankylosing spondylitis patients and approximately 100 healthy donors.

Sequencer: Illumina HiSeq 2500. Quantitative 5'-RACE with molecular barcodes was the method used to prepare the TCR beta libraries. Per the source publication's procedure: To identify disease-linked TCR variants, a new computational method was used, one built on a probabilistic model of VDJ rearrangement. In-frame beta chains were kept once TCRdb had trimmed the public reads at Q25 with fastp and called clones with MiXCR. All rows with the same CDR3 protein become a single entry with the most common DNA and genes. These V and J calls originate from TCRdb's pipeline instead of the authors' own analysis. A total of 250,000 to 350,000 distinct CDR3 sequences appear in this sample, 20% to 25% of them only once. The ten most abundant clones make up about 3.7% of the sample. This clonotype was observed a handful of times. Its target antigen remains unknown. No clone much larger than this one lies a single base away; base qualities are absent.

Study-level results and caveats: The disease-linked clones were reported to be significantly enriched in matched synovial fluid samples from ankylosing spondylitis patients. Blood from ankylosing spondylitis patients appeared to be characterized by a TCR beta motif made up of about 8 highly homologous amino acid variants. In peripheral blood, the disease-linked clones were found at relatively low frequencies and had a CD8+ phenotype. Some motif variants were previously reported in synovial fluid and blood of reactive arthritis patients, suggesting common disease-initiation mechanisms.

The sample consisted of blood, either unsorted or a sorted T cell fraction (not recorded which). This receptor was identified in a female donor with ankylosing spondylitis or in good health (not recorded which).

CDR3 protein: CASSTWAGEKLFF. The DNA reads TGTGCCAGCAGCACATGGGCTGGTGAAAAACTGTTTTTT. The chain couples TRBV5-5 to TRBJ1-4; no confident D gene assignment can be made. The CDR3 covers 13 residues, taking in both the cysteine and the phenylalanine. Here the CDR3 DNA is all that survives: 39 bases in frame from base 1. CDR1 and CDR2 are read off the germline V gene (reference sequence) as SGHKS and YYEKEE. A distance of 11 bases separates the germline ends of V and J, which lose 4 bases and 7 bases respectively.